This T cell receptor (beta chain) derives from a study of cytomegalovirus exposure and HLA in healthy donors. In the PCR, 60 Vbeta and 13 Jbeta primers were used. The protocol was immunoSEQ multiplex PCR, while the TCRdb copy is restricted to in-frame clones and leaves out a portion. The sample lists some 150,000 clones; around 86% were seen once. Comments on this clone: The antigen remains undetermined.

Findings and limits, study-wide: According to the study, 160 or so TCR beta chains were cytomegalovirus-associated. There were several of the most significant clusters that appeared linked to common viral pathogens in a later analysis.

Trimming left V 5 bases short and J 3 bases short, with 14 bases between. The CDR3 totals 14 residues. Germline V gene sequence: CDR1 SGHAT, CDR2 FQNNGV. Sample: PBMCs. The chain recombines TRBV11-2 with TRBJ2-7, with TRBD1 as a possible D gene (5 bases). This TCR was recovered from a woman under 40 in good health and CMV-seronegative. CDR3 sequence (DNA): TGTGCCAGCAGCCGGCCAGGGCCAGGCTACGAGCAGTACTTC. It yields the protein CASSRPGPGYEQYF. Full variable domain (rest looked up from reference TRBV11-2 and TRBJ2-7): EAGVAQSPRYKIIEKRQSVAFWCNPISGHATLYWYQQILGQGPKLLIQFQNNGVVDDSQLPKDRFSAERLKGVDSTLKIQPAKLEDSAVYLCASSRPGPGYEQYFGPGTRLTVT.